The 13 T cell receptor beta chains below were found in one sample sequenced in a study of T cells in Graves' hyperthyroidism and ophthalmopathy. TCR beta CDR3 regions were amplified from RNA. The HTBI primer set drove a first-round RT-PCR of the TCR CDR3. TCRdb reanalysed the multiplex PCR reads using MiXCR and keeps one entry per CDR3 protein. Counted here are more than 550,000 distinct CDR3 sequences, 15% to 20% occurring once; the ten biggest clones make up around 15%. Sequencing was carried out using blood. Receptors originate from a man between 50 and 59 years old with Graves' hyperthyroidism.

This clonotype was detected a few times. The chain carries TRBV20-1 and TRBJ1-4; 8 nucleotides match TRBD1. This CDR3 has 16 residues. Germline V gene data show CDR1 as DFQATT and CDR2 as SNEGSKA (reference sequence). With 5 bases clipped from V and 8 bases from J, the junction kept 16 bases outside the gene matches. This CDR3 is CSAGMVPPGGREKLFF. In nucleotides, the CDR3 is TGCAGTGCTGGAATGGTCCCCCCAGGGGGCAGGGAAAAACTGTTTTTT.

In this sample, this clonotype turned up many times. This chain links TRBV2 with TRBJ1-5; maybe TRBD1 (6 bases). The CDR3 is 15 amino acids. Looked up from germline, CDR1 is SNHLY and CDR2 is FYNNEI. V was trimmed by 4 bases and J by 1 base, leaving 11 bases between them. CDR3 region: CASSADSHSNQPQHF. The CDR3 region has the DNA TGTGCCAGCAGTGCGGACAGCCACAGCAATCAGCCCCAGCATTTT.

The chain links TRBV29-1 to TRBJ2-3; D possibly corresponds to TRBD2 (6 bases). V was trimmed by 3 bases and J by 4 bases, leaving 8 bases between them. This CDR3 is 12 amino acids long. Per germline, CDR1 SQVTM and CDR2 ANQGSEA. The CDR3 DNA sequence: TGCAGCGTTGAGGTAGCGGCAGATACGCAGTATTTT. Amino acid sequence: CSVEVAADTQYF.

The V and J genes are TRBV19 and TRBJ1-5; D is possibly TRBD1 (5 bases). The CDR3 extends over 15 amino acids. Germline CDR1 reads LNHDA; CDR2 reads SQIVND (reference sequence). Trimming took 3 bases from V and 2 from J, leaving 11 bases between them. This CDR3 reads CASSIWGKGNQPQHF. Written as DNA, the CDR3 is TGTGCCAGTAGTATCTGGGGGAAGGGCAATCAGCCCCAGCATTTT.

In its sample, this clonotype was seen many times. For the CDR3, the DNA is TGTGCCTATCAAGTTCTAGCGGGTTACAATGAGCAGTTCTTC. This codes for CAYQVLAGYNEQFF. This chain uses TRBV30 with TRBJ2-1; the match to TRBD2 covers 8 bases. CDR3 size: 14 residues. Losses at the gene ends were 7 bases for V and 4 bases for J; bases not matched to a gene: 9. Germline CDR1 is GTSNPN and CDR2 is SVGIG (reference sequence).

Only a few counts were recorded for this clonotype. This chain links TRBV11-2 with TRBJ2-1; TRBD2 aligns across 11 bases. The V and J ends lost 1 base and 0 bases, in that order; junction bases with no gene match: 2. The CDR3 consists of 17 residues. Germline CDR1 reads SGHAT; CDR2 reads FQNNGV. The CDR3 region is CASSLVTSGDSYNEQFF. The CDR3 DNA reads as TGTGCCAGCAGCTTAGTGACTAGCGGGGACTCCTACAATGAGCAGTTCTTC.

The CDR3 DNA follows: TGTGCCAGCAGTTATCTAGCGGGGGCTAGCTCCTACGAGCAGTACTTC. It yields the protein CASSYLAGASSYEQYF. V usage is TRBV12-3 or TRBV12-4 and J usage is TRBJ2-7; 10 nucleotides line up with TRBD2. With V trimmed by 4 bases and J by 0 bases, 6 bases remained unmatched. The CDR3 contains 16 residues.

The V and J genes are TRBV6-4 and TRBJ2-7; 10 positions agree with TRBD2. The CDR3 consists of 16 residues. After removal of 2 bases from V and 4 bases from J, the junction contained 8 bases not matched to a gene. Germline V gene data show CDR1 as MRHNA and CDR2 as SNTAGT. This CDR3 reads CASSDQPGLASYEQYF. Here the CDR3 DNA reads TGTGCCAGCAGTGACCAACCGGGACTAGCGTCTTACGAGCAGTACTTC.

This clonotype was observed a handful of times. The V gene is TRBV7-9, the J gene TRBJ2-1; weak D call: TRBD1 (6 bases). This CDR3 region has 13 residues. The V gene's germline CDR1 is SEHNR and CDR2 FQNEAQ (reference sequence). With 8 bases removed from V and 2 bases from J, the gap between germline ends came to 10 bases. CDR3 region: CASGTRPYNEQFF. As DNA, the CDR3 is TGTGCCAGCGGGACAAGACCCTACAATGAGCAGTTCTTC.

This clonotype has just a few counts. This chain joins TRBV20-1 and TRBJ1-2, with unresolved D. The V end was cut by 6 bases, the J end by 4 bases, with 15 bases between. Germline V gene lookup returns CDR1 DFQATT and CDR2 SNEGSKA (reference sequence). The CDR3 is made up of 13 amino acids. CDR3 sequence (DNA): TGCAGTGCCCCCTACAAGAGCTCCTATGGCTACACCTTC. As protein: CSAPYKSSYGYTF.

The sample holds a few counts of this clonotype. The genes are TRBV20-1 and TRBJ2-7; weak D call: TRBD1 (5 bases). The germline CDR1 and CDR2 sequences are DFQATT and SNEGSKA (reference sequence). V was pared by 1 base and J by 1 base, with 14 bases between. This CDR3 contains 15 residues. The chain's CDR3 is CSARGQGRASYEQYF. The CDR3 DNA reads as TGCAGTGCTAGAGGGCAGGGTAGGGCTTCCTACGAGCAGTACTTC.

This clonotype was found many times. V usage is TRBV24-1 and J usage is TRBJ2-1, with 8 bases matching TRBD1. CDR1 KGHDR and CDR2 SFDVKD come from the germline V gene. V was clipped by 4 bases and J by 5 bases; unmatched bases: 9. This CDR3 spans 16 amino acids. CDR3 nucleotides: TGTGCCACCAGTGACCCGCGGACAGGGAAAGACAATGAGCAGTTCTTC. It encodes CATSDPRTGKDNEQFF.

This clonotype showed up just a few times. The chain carries TRBV30 and TRBJ2-1; D is perhaps TRBD2 (6 bases). The CDR3 has 11 amino acids. Germline V CDR1 and CDR2: GTSNPN, SVGIG (reference sequence). The germline V and J ends were trimmed by 0 bases and 15 bases, with 12 bases remaining between them. CDR3 sequence reads: CAWSVGGDRFF. The CDR3 coding sequence is TGTGCCTGGAGTGTAGGCGGGGATCGGTTCTTC.